The clone carrying this T cell receptor (beta chain) was recorded once. The antigen is not known. Repertoires were generated with immunoSEQ multiplex PCR, while TCRdb's copy carries only in-frame clones and drops some. The sample lists 150,000 or so clones, approximately 90% occurring once. These data belong to a study of T cell responses to AZD1222 COVID-19 vaccine. Between the trimmed V and J ends, which lost 5 bases and 0 bases, there was a span of 14 bases. The CDR3 is made up of 16 amino acids. The germline V gene has CDR1 MGHDK and CDR2 SYGVNS. Study-wide results and caveats: Of spike-specific TCRs, nearly half reportedly target regions left unmutated in variants.

This chain connects TRBV25-1 to TRBJ1-3; D call uncertain. The source is an adult in good health. Sequencing used peripheral blood, obtained on day 0 of AZD1222 vaccination. The CDR3 sequence is CASSPWDQTSGNTIYF. The CDR3 DNA sequence: TGTGCCAGCAGTCCCTGGGATCAGACCTCTGGAAACACCATATATTTT. Combining the CDR3 with reference TRBV25-1 and TRBJ1-3 gives the whole variable domain EADIYQTPRYLVIGTGKKITLECSQTMGHDKMYWYQQDPGMELHLIHYSYGVNSTEKGDLSSESTVSRIRTEHFPLTLESARPSHTSQYLCASSPWDQTSGNTIYFGEGSWLTVV.